This TCR beta chain was profiled in a study of Graves' ophthalmopathy and Graves' hyperthyroidism. Study results and caveats: Separation of ophthalmopathy from stable hyperthyroidism was achieved by a 13-signature model, at approximately 90% sensitivity and approximately 84% specificity. Ophthalmopathy progression prediction by the model yielded a sensitivity of about 68% and a specificity of 72.22%.

About this clonotype: Its specificity is unknown. The germline gene is not matched at one end of the junction; a read error may be the cause.

The study amplified TCR beta CDR3 regions using RNA transcripts. Amplification began with first-round RT-PCR using HTBI primers, then second-round multiplex PCR was performed. TCRdb reanalysed the multiplex PCR reads using MiXCR and keeps one entry per CDR3 protein. The data show a few hundred thousand distinct CDR3 sequences, 35% to 40% seen once. Orbital computed tomography, thyroid ultrasound, TRAb, serum thyroxine and clinical symptoms formed the basis of diagnosis. Sequencing was performed on peripheral blood or thyroid tissue (not recorded which). The receptor was derived from an adult man with Graves' hyperthyroidism.

This CDR3 reads CGVEGTGIYEQYF. CDR3 sequence (DNA): TGCGGCGTTGAAGGGACGGGGATCTACGAGCAGTATTTC. J is TRBJ2-7 and V is TRBV29-1, with D perhaps being TRBD1 or TRBD2 (5 bases each). Germline V lookup: CDR1 SQVTM, CDR2 ANQGSEA. The CDR3 runs to 13 residues.